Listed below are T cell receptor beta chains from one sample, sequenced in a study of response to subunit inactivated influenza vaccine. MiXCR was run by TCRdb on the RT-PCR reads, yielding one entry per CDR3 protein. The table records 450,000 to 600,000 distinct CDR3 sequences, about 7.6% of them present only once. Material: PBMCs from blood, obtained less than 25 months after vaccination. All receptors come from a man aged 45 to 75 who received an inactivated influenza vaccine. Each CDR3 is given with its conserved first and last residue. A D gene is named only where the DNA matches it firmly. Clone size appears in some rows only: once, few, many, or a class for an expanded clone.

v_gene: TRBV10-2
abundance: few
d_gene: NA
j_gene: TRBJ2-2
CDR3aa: CASLGTTNTGELFF
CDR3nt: TGCGCCAGCCTAGGTACAACGAACACCGGGGAGCTGTTTTTT

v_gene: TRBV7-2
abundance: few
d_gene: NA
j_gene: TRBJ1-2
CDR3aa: CASSSNTGETYTF
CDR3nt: TGTGCCAGCAGCTCAAATACGGGTGAAACCTACACCTTC

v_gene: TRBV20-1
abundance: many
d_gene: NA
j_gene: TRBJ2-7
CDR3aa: CSASRPGLPPYEQYF
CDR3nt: TGCAGTGCTAGCCGTCCAGGGCTACCCCCCTACGAGCAGTACTTC

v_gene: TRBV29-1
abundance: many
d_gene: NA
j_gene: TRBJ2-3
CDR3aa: CSVAEDTQYF
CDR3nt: TGCAGCGTTGCTGAAGATACGCAGTATTTT

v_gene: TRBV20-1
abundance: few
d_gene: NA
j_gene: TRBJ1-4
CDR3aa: CSAKGLPGLNEKLFF
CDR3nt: TGCAGTGCAAAGGGGCTCCCAGGCTTAAATGAAAAACTGTTTTTT

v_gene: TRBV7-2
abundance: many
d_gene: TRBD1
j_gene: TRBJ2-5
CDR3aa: CASSLTDRVAQYF
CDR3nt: TGTGCCAGCAGCTTGACGGACAGGGTGGCCCAGTACTTC

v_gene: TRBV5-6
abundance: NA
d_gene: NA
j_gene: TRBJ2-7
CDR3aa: CASSYGLDEQYF
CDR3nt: TGTGCCAGCAGCTACGGGTTGGACGAGCAGTACTTC

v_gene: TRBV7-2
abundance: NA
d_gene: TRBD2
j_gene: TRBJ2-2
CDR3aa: CASSLEAGLVGGELFF
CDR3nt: TGTGCCAGCAGCTTAGAGGCGGGACTAGTCGGCGGGGAGCTGTTTTTT

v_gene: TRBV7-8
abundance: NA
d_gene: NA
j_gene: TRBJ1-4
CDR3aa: CASSLGGVRGKLFF
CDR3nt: TGTGCCAGCAGCTTAGGGGGGGTGCGAGGAAAATTGTTTTTT

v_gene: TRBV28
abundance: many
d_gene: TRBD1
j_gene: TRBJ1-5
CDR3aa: CASSLLGQAGQPQHF
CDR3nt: TGTGCCAGCAGTCTCCTAGGACAGGCGGGGCAGCCCCAGCATTTT

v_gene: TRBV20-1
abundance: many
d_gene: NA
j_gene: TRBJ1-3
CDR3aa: CSGRVQAGNTIYF
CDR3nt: TGCAGTGGTCGGGTGCAGGCTGGAAACACCATATATTTT

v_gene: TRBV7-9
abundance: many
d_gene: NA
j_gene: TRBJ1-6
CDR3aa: CASTGIMNSPLHF
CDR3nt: TGTGCCTCGACGGGAATAATGAATTCACCCCTCCACTTT

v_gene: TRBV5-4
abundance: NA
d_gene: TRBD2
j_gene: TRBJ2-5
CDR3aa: CASRVGAGEETQYF
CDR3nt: TGTGCCAGCAGAGTGGGAGCGGGAGAAGAGACCCAGTACTTC

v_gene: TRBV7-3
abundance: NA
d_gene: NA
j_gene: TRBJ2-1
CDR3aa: CASSPQGALNEQFF
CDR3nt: TGTGCCAGCAGCCCCCAGGGTGCGCTCAATGAGCAGTTCTTC

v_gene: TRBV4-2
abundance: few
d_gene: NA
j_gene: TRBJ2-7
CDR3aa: CASSQVGVYEQYF
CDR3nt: TGTGCCAGCAGCCAAGTGGGCGTCTACGAGCAGTACTTC

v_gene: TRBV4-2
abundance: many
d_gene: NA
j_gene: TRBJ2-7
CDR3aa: CASSQDVWYYEQYF
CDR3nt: TGTGCCAGCAGCCAAGATGTCTGGTACTACGAGCAGTACTTC

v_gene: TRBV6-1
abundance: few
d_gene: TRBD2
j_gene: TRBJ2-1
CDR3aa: CASTASGRVYNEQFF
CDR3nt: TGTGCCAGCACAGCCAGCGGGAGGGTTTACAATGAGCAGTTCTTC

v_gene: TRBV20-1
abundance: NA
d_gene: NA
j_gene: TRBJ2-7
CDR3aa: CSARDPGPGLYEQYF
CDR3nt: TGCAGTGCTAGAGATCCGGGACCGGGCCTCTACGAGCAGTACTTC

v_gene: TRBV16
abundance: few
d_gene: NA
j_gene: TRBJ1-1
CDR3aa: CASSQSRDGTEAFF
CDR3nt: TGTGCCAGCAGCCAATCTAGAGACGGCACTGAAGCTTTCTTT

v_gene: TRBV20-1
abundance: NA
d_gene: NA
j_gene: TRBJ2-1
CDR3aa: CSARETGRSYNEQFF
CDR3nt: TGCAGTGCTAGGGAGACAGGTCGCTCCTACAATGAGCAGTTCTTC

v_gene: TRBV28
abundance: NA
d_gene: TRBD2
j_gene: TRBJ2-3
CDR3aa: CASSLEAGGPNTQYF
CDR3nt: TGTGCCAGCAGTTTAGAAGCGGGAGGGCCGAATACGCAGTATTTT

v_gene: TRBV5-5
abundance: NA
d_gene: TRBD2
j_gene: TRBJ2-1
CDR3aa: CASRPGTSGNNEQFF
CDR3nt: TGTGCCAGCAGGCCCGGGACTAGCGGCAACAATGAGCAGTTCTTC

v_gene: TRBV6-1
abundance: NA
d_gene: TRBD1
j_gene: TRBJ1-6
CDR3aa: CASSHKTGTASPLHF
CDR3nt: TGTGCCAGCAGCCACAAGACAGGGACGGCGTCACCCCTCCACTTT

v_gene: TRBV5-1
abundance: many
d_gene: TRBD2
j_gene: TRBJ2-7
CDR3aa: CASSLTSGGKTYEQYF
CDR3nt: TGCGCCAGCAGCTTGACTAGCGGGGGGAAGACCTACGAGCAGTACTTC

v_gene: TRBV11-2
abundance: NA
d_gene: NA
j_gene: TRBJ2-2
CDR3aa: CASSLSVSNTGELFF
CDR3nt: TGTGCCAGCAGCTTGTCGGTGTCGAACACCGGGGAGCTGTTTTTT

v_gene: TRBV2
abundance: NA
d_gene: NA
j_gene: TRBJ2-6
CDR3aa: CAIPTSGANVLTF
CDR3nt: TGTGCCATCCCAACCTCTGGGGCCAACGTCCTGACTTTC

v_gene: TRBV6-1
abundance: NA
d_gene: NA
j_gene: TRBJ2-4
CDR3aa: CASSWSAKNIQYF
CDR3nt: TGTGCCAGCAGTTGGAGCGCCAAAAACATTCAGTACTTC